This T cell receptor (beta chain) appears in the sequencing data of a study of shared clonotypes between healthy human individuals. Turning to the study itself: Every donor yielded three CD4 naive, three CD4 memory, two CD8 naive and one CD8 memory plate.

Profiled with immunoSEQ multiplex PCR; TCRdb holds only in-frame clones, not every one. The table records about 1.5 million clones, roughly 96% of them present only once. The CDR3 is made up of 13 amino acids. Per the germline V gene, CDR1 is SGHRS and CDR2 is YFSETQ. Between the trimmed V and J ends, which lost 4 bases and 2 bases, there was a span of 10 bases. Donors had no recently reported acute infections or vaccinations and were HIV-negative. The TCR sequence derives from a man aged 25-40 years in good health. Sequencing was done on a sample of naive CD4+ T cells sorted from blood. As for subset: CD45RA+ positively selected. The rearrangement uses TRBV5-1 and TRBJ2-7; D possibly corresponds to TRBD1 (6 bases). The CDR3 DNA reads TGCGCCAGCAGCCGGGACACTCCCTACGAGCAGTACTTC. Encoded protein: CASSRDTPYEQYF.